What follows describes a single T cell receptor beta chain. This clonotype was recorded many times. There is no known antigen for this receptor. No much larger clone exists at a distance of one base, and base qualities are not known. This was a case-control study nested in a cohort of healthcare workers in London, UK, who had nasopharyngeal swab PCR tests and blood samples taken every week. Healthcare workers were recruited during the week of the UK lockdown, between 23 and 31 March 2020, and followed weekly for up to roughly 16 weeks. Library generation was performed with 5' RACE. This sample was sequenced with a NextSeq 500. In the TCR library protocol, unique molecular identifiers were attached to individual cDNA molecules to correct for PCR bias and sequencing error. Both TCR alpha and beta chains were sequenced, and tight co-correlation was observed between alpha and beta sequence abundances in each sample. The paper's data handling went like this. Decombinator V4 was used to perform V gene, J gene and CDR3 annotation of TCR sequences. Expanded TCRs were defined as changing significantly between any two time points under a Poisson model with p below 0.0001. TCR abundances were normalised to the total number of TCRs sequenced per sample and expressed as counts per million. TRAV1-2 paired with TRAJ12, TRAJ20 or TRAJ33 defined MAIT TCRs, while TRAV10 paired with TRAJ18 defined iNKT TCRs. VDJdb, accessed on 1 November 2021, was searched for TCRs annotated for CMV, EBV and SARS-CoV-2, and TCRs annotated for more than one antigen were excluded. TCRdb ran its own pipeline on the public reads, namely fastp trimming at Q25 and MiXCR clone calling, and kept in-frame beta chains. Each CDR3 protein gets just one entry, which takes the most common genes and DNA from the rows behind it. What appears here as the V and J calls and clone size reflects TCRdb's work, not the paper's. In all, the sample holds 98,000 or so distinct CDR3 sequences, and about 10% of those were seen once. Of the sample, roughly 5% is held by the ten largest clones.

This sample is part of a study of early T cells in non-severe SARS-CoV-2 infection (dated by TCRdb to the early 2020s). With regard to the full study: TCR sequencing used bulk RNA from unsorted whole blood, so alpha and beta chains could not be paired.

Overall study results and their limits: Matching against VDJdb was skewed toward anti-spike CD8 responses, likely underestimated virus-specific expansions, and missed private and CD4 specificities.

V lost 7 bases and J lost 3 bases; the stretch between them is 10 bases long. The CDR3, from cysteine to phenylalanine, totals 11 residues. Of all the DNA, just the CDR3 is kept, 33 bases in frame from base 1. The germline V gene (reference sequence) yields DFQATT for CDR1 and SNEGSKA for CDR2. The clonotype was recovered from an adult who was a healthcare worker with PCR-confirmed SARS-CoV-2 infection or an uninfected control (not recorded which). Recombination joined TRBV20-1 with TRBJ2-7; D gene: possibly TRBD1, on 5 matching bases. Material for sequencing was whole blood. Read as DNA, the sequence is TGCAGTGGCGCCAGGGACTACGAGCAGTACTTC. The resulting protein is CSGARDYEQYF.